This TCR beta chain was identified during a study of human versus mouse CDR3 diversity and MHC coevolution. General study findings and limits: Human T cells were selected on over 5 MHC II alleles. iCHAO1 estimated the human TCR beta repertoire at 1.6 million or so clonotypes.

The CDR3 contains 13 residues. J was trimmed by 4 bases and V by 8 bases; bases with no gene match: 6. Germline CDR1 MNHNS, CDR2 SASEGT. TCRdb's copy holds only in-frame clones and misses some; the assay was immunoSEQ multiplex PCR. The table lists roughly 81,000 clones, approximately 92% of them singletons. About this clone itself: Its antigen is undetermined.

Naive CD4 T cells, CD45RO-negative and CD62L-positive, were flow-sorted from PBMCs. This chain joins TRBV6-1 and TRBJ1-2; 8 bases align to TRBD1. This clonotype originated in a person aged 25-75 years in good health. The specimen sequenced was naive CD4+ T cells from blood. Sample subset: CD45RO-negative CD62L-positive naive CD4 T cells. The DNA of the CDR3 is TGTGCCAGCCTTAACGACAGGGGCTATGGCTACACCTTC. Amino acid sequence: CASLNDRGYGYTF.